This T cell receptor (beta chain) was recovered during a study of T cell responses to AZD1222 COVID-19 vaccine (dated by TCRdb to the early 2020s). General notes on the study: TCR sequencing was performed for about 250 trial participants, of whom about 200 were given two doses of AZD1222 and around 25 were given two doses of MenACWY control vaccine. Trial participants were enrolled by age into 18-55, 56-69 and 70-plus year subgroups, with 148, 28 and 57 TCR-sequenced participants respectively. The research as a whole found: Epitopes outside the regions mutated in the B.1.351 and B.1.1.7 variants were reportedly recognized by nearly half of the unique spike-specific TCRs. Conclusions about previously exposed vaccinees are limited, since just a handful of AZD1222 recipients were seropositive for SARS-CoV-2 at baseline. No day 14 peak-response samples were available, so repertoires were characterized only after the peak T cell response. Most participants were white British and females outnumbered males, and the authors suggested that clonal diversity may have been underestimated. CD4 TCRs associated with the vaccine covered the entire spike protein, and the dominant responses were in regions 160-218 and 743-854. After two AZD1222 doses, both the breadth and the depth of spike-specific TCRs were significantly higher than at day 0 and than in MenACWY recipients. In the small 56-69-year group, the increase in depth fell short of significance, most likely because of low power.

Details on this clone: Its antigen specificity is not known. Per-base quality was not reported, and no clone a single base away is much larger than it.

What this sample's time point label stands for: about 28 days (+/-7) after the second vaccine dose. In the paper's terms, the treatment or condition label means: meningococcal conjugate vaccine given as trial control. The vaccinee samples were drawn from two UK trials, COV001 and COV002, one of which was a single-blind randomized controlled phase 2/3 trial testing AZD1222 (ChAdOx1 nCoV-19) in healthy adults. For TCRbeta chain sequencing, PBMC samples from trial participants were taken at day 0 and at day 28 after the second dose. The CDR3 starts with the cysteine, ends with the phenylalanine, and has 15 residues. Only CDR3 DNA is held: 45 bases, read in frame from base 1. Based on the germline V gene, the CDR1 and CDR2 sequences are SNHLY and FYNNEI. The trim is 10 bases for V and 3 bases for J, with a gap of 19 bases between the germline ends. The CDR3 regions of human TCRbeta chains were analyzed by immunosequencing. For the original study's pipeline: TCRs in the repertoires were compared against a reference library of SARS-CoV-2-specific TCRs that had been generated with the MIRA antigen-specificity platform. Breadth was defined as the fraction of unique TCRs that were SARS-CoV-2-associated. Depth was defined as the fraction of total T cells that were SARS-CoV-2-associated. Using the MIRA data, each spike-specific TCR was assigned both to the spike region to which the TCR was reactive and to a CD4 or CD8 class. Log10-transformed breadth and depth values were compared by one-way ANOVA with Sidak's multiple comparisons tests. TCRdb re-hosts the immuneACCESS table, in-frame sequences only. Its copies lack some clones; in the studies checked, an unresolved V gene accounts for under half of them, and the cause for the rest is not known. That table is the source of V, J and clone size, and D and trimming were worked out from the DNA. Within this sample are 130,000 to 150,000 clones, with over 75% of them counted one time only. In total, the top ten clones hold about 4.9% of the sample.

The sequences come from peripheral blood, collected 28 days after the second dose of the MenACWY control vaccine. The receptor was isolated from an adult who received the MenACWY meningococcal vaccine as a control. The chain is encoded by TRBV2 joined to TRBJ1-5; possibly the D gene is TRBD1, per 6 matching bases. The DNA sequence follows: TGTGCCACTGGCAGGGGCGCGGAGTCCAATCAGCCCCAGCATTTT. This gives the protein CATGRGAESNQPQHF.